This is a list of T cell receptor beta chains from one sample in a study of T cell changes during pregnancy in multiple sclerosis. Repertoires were generated with immunoSEQ multiplex PCR, while TCRdb's copy carries only in-frame clones and drops some. The data show roughly 45,000 clones, approximately 92% seen once. The sequencing used CD8+ T cells from peripheral blood mononuclear cells, collected after pregnancy. The receptors shown here come from a female donor with multiple sclerosis, enrolled in a pregnancy study. The CDR3 runs from the conserved cysteine through the conserved F or W. Fields, in order: D gene, clone size, J gene, V gene, CDR3 DNA, CDR3 protein. A D gene is named only where the DNA matches it firmly. Clone sizes are given selectively: once, few, many, or a class where the clone is expanded.

TRBD2,-,TRBJ2-2,TRBV19,TGTGCCAGTAGTAATTCGGGGGGGGCGAACACCGGGGAGCTGTTTTTT,CASSNSGGANTGELFF
-,-,TRBJ2-1,TRBV19,TGTGCCAGTAGTGGGTACCAGCGCGATGAGCAGTTCTTC,CASSGYQRDEQFF
TRBD1,-,TRBJ2-7,TRBV4-1,TGCGCCAGCAGCCAAAAAATTGTAGGGACAGGGTTCAACGAGCAGTACTTC,CASSQKIVGTGFNEQYF
-,-,TRBJ2-6,TRBV27,TGTGCCAGCAGTTTCACAGGTTTCTCTGGGGCCAACGTCCTGACTTTC,CASSFTGFSGANVLTF
TRBD1,-,TRBJ2-3,TRBV19,TGTGCCAGTAGCCTGACAGGGGGCACAGATACGCAGTATTTT,CASSLTGGTDTQYF
-,-,TRBJ2-2,TRBV29-1,TGCAGCGTCCCCGGGGGGCCCGGCACCGGGGAGCTGTTTTTT,CSVPGGPGTGELFF
TRBD1,-,TRBJ2-7,TRBV7-2,TGTGCCAGCAGCTTAGCTGACAGGGGATACGAGCAGTACTTC,CASSLADRGYEQYF
-,-,TRBJ1-5,TRBV19,TGTGCCAGTAGTAGGCAGGCCTACAATCAGCCCCAGCATTTT,CASSRQAYNQPQHF
TRBD1,-,TRBJ2-2,TRBV5-4,TGTGCCAGCCAGGACAGGATCACGAACACCGGGGAGCTGTTTTTT,CASQDRITNTGELFF
-,-,TRBJ2-7,TRBV5-5,TGTGCCAGCAGCCAAGGAGGGGGGGATAGCTCCTACGAGCAGTACTTC,CASSQGGGDSSYEQYF
TRBD2,-,TRBJ2-1,TRBV5-1,TGCGCCAGCAGCTCGCGGCCAAAGGGGAGGGAGACAAATGAGCAGTTCTTC,CASSSRPKGRETNEQFF
TRBD1,-,TRBJ1-2,TRBV10-3,TGTGCCTCTAGATTGAAGGGACAGGATCCATACGGCTACACCTTC,CASRLKGQDPYGYTF
-,-,TRBJ2-7,TRBV4-2,TGTGCCAGCAGCCAAGAAGTCGACGGGAGAAAAGAGCAGTACTTC,CASSQEVDGRKEQYF
-,-,TRBJ2-2,TRBV10-2,TGCGCCAGCAGTGCGAGACTAGAATTCGGGGAGCTGTTTTTT,CASSARLEFGELFF
TRBD1,few,TRBJ2-3,TRBV6-4,TGTGCCAGCAGTGACGGGACAGGGGGCACAGATACGCAGTATTTT,CASSDGTGGTDTQYF
TRBD1,-,TRBJ2-7,TRBV7-2,TGTGCCAGCAGCTCCGGGACAGGGGCACCCGAGCAGTACTTC,CASSSGTGAPEQYF